This T cell receptor (beta chain) was retrieved from a study of CD8+ T cells in alopecia areata. Broader study findings: Lesional scalp, especially alopecia totalis/universalis, showed higher clonality than normal scalp.

Reverse transcription of extracted RNA yielded cDNA, which provided the sequencing template. Assay used: immunoSEQ multiplex PCR; TCRdb lists only in-frame clones, some missing. The sample consists of 140,000 or so clones, approximately 60% of them appearing once. As concerns this clone: Its specificity is unknown.

The length of the CDR3 is 13 residues. V lost 0 bases, J lost 3 bases, and 4 bases lay in between. Germline CDR1 is SGHDT and CDR2 is YYEEEE. The clonotype comes from a human donor in good health. The chain uses TRBV5-6 and TRBJ2-1; D remains ambiguous. Material for sequencing was CD8+ T cells sorted from blood. The CDR3 region is CASSLVSYNEQFF. The DNA for the CDR3 is TGTGCCAGCAGCTTGGTCAGCTACAATGAGCAGTTCTTC. The variable domain in full, with the rest retrieved from reference TRBV5-6 and TRBJ2-1, is DAGVTQSPTHLIKTRGQQVTLRCSPKSGHDTVSWYQQALGQGPQFIFQYYEEEERQRGNFPDRFSGHQFPNYSSELNVNALLLGDSALYLCASSLVSYNEQFFGPGTRLTVL.